The T cell receptor (beta chain) under discussion was sequenced for a study of T cell repertoires in cytomegalovirus infection. There are a few counts of this clonotype. As yet, its antigen is unknown. V shed 6 bases, J shed 13 bases, and the junction held 11 bases outside the gene matches. The CDR3 has 14 residues. Germline-derived CDR1 and CDR2 are DFQATT and SNEGSKA (reference sequence). TCRdb re-called the reads with MiXCR, one entry per CDR3 protein. The sample includes around 750,000 distinct CDR3 sequences, about 31% of them seen just once. The chain is built from TRBV20-1 and TRBJ2-4, with 14 bases aligning to TRBD2. The sequenced sample was cultured CD8+ T cells from PBMCs, obtained from culture after CMV antigen stimulation. The origin of this receptor is a human donor in good health (CMV status not recorded). Some clones in this sample may be carry-over from other donors' samples. In DNA, the CDR3 is TGCAGTGCCAACCGACTAGCGGGGGGGACTCAGCAGTACTTC. It encodes CSANRLAGGTQQYF.